The T cell receptor beta chain described here comes from a study of cytomegalovirus exposure and HLA in healthy donors. Whole-study results and caveats: Later analysis associated a missense DCLRE1C variant with TCR beta V- and J-gene trimming. Common viral pathogens seemed to be connected with several of the most significant clusters, according to a later analysis.

Although they were nominally healthy when sampled, donors likely had unrecorded immune exposures. Germline V gives CDR1 SGHVS, CDR2 FQNEAQ. CDR3 length equals 14 residues. With 3 bases removed from V and 7 bases from J, the gap between germline ends came to 15 bases. For this clone: Its specificity is unknown.

Primers: 60 Vbeta forward and 13 Jbeta reverse. Original data processing: Approximately 11 million shared chains were among the roughly 80 million unique TCR beta chains that a later analysis counted. Profiling relied on immunoSEQ multiplex PCR, and the TCRdb table lists in-frame clones only, not all of them. V and J calls and clone size are those listed in that table; D and trimming were worked out from the DNA. The sample gives approximately 140,000 clones, over 70% of which show up once; approximately 5.1% is in the top ten. The sequencing input was PBMCs. The rearrangement uses TRBV7-8 and TRBJ1-1, with D unresolved. This receptor was identified in a male donor in good health and CMV-seronegative. CDR3 coding DNA: TGTGCCAGCAGCTTCTACGGCCGGGAGCTTGAAGCTTTCTTT. Translated, it gives CASSFYGRELEAFF. Full variable domain (rest looked up from reference TRBV7-8 and TRBJ1-1): GAGVSQSPRYKVAKRGQDVALRCDPISGHVSLFWYQQALGQGPEFLTYFQNEAQLDKSGLPSDRFFAERPEGSVSTLKIQRTQQEDSAVYLCASSFYGRELEAFFGQGTRLTVV.